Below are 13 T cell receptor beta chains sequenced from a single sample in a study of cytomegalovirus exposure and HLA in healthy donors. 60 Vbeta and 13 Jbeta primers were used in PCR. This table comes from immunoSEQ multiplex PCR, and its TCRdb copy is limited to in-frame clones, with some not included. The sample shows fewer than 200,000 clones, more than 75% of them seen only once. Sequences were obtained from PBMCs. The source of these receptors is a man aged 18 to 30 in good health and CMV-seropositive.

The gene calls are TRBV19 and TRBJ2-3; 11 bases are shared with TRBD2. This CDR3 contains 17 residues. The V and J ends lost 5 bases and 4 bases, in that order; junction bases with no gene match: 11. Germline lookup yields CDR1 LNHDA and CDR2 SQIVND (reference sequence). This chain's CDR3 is CASSPPPSGRTADTQYF. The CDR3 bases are TGTGCCAGTAGTCCGCCCCCTAGCGGGAGGACCGCAGATACGCAGTATTTT. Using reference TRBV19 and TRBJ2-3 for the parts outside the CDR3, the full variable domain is DGGITQSPKYLFRKEGQNVTLSCEQNLNHDAMYWYRQDPGQGLRLIYYSQIVNDFQKGDIAEGYSVSREKKESFPLTVTSAQKNPTAFYLCASSPPPSGRTADTQYFGPGTRLTVL.

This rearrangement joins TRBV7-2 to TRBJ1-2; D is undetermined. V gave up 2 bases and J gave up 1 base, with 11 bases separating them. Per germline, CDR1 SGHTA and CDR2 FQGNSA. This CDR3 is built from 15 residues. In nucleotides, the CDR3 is TGTGCCAGCAGCTTACCCTCCCAGGTTAACTATGGCTACACCTTC. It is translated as CASSLPSQVNYGYTF.

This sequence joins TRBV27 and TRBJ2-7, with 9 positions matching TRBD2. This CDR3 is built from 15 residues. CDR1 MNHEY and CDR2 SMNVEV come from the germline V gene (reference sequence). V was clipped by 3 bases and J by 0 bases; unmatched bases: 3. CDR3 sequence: CASSLRSGSSYEQYF. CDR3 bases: TGTGCCAGCAGTTTGCGTAGCGGGAGCTCCTACGAGCAGTACTTC.

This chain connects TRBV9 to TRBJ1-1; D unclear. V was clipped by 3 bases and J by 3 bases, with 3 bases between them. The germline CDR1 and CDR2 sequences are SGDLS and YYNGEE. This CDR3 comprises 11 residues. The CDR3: CASSADTEAFF. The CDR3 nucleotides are TGTGCCAGCAGCGCGGACACTGAAGCTTTCTTT.

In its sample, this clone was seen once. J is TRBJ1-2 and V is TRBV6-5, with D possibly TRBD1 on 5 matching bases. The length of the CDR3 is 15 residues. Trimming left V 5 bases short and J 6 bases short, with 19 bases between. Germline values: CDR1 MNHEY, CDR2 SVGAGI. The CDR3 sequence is CASSPPGRGGNGYTF. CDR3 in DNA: TGTGCCAGCAGTCCCCCGGGTAGGGGAGGTAATGGCTACACCTTC.

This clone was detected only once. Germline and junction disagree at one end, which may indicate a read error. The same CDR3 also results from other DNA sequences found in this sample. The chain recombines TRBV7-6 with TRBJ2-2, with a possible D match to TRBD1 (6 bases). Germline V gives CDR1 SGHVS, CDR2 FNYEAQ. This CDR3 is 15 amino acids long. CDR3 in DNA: TGTGCCAGTAGCTTGAGGGACATCGGGGCCGGGGAGCTGTTTTTT. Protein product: CASSLRDIGAGELFF.

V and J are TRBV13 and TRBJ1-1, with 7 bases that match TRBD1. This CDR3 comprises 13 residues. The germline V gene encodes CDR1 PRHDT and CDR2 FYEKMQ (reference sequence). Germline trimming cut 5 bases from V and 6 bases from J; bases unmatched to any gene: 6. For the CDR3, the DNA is TGTGCCAGCAGCGCGGACAGGAGGTCTGAAGCTTTCTTT. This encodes CASSADRRSEAFF.

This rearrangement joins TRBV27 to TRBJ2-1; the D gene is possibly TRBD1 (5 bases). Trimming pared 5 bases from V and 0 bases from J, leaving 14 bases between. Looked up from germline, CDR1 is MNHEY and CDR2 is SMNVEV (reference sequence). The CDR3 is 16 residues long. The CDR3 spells CASSTLQASSYNEQFF. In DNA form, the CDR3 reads TGTGCCAGCAGTACACTACAGGCCAGCTCCTACAATGAGCAGTTCTTC.

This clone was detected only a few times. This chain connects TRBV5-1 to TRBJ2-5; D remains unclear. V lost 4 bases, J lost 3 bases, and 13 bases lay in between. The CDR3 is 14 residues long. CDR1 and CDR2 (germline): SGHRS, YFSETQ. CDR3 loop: CASSRLYLKETQYF. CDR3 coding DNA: TGCGCCAGCAGCCGACTCTATCTTAAAGAGACCCAGTACTTC.

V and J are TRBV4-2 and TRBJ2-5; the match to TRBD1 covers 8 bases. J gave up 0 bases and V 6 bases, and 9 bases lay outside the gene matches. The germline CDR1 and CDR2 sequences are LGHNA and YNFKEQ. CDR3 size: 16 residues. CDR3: CASSPGGVLDQETQYF. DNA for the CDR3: TGTGCCAGCAGTCCAGGGGGCGTCCTGGACCAAGAGACCCAGTACTTC.

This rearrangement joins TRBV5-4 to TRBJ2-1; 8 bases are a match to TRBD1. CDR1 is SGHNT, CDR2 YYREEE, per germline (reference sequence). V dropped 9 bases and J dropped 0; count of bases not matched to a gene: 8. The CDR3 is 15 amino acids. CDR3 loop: CATGAGGVSYNEQFF. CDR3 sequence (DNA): TGTGCCACCGGGGCAGGGGGCGTCTCCTACAATGAGCAGTTCTTC.

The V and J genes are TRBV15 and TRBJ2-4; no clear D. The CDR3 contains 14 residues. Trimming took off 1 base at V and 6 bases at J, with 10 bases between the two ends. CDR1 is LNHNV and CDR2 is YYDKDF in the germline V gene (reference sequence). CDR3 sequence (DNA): TGTGCCACCAGCAGAGTTAGTAGTCCAAACATTCAGTACTTC. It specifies CATSRVSSPNIQYF.

The CDR3 DNA reads as TGTGCCAGCAAACCGACAGGAGCCTACGAGCAGTACTTC. Protein product: CASKPTGAYEQYF. The chain uses TRBV7-9 and TRBJ2-7; tentatively, D is TRBD1 (6 bases). CDR1 and CDR2 (germline): SEHNR, FQNEAQ (reference sequence). The ends were cut back, 7 bases at V and 2 bases at J, with 12 bases in the middle. The CDR3 loop spans 13 amino acids.